A selection of T cell receptor beta chains follows, all from one sample in a study of human T cells and chemical hapten exposure. MiXCR, run by TCRdb on the RACE reads, gives a single entry per CDR3 protein. Among 360,000 or so distinct CDR3 sequences listed, about 6.9% were seen once. Sequencing used whole blood, obtained in connection with sensitization to the hapten diphenylcyclopropenone (DPC). The receptor set was obtained from a woman under 30 with alopecia areata. Some clones in this sample may be carry-over from other donors' samples. Both conserved end residues are part of each CDR3. Fields, in order: clone size, D gene, V gene, J gene, CDR3 DNA, CDR3 protein. D genes are given only for firm matches. Some rows have no size entry. The others give once, few or many, or a class for an expanded clone.

many	.	TRBV29-1	TRBJ1-1	TGCAGCGCAACCGCTCCGAACACTGAAGCTTTCTTT	CSATAPNTEAFF
few	TRBD1	TRBV20-1	TRBJ2-3	TGCAGTGCTACGGACAGGGGACGCACAGATACGCAGTATTTT	CSATDRGRTDTQYF
.	.	TRBV6-2/TRBV6-3	TRBJ2-3	TGTGCCAGCAACCCCACGACATCCCGCCTCACAGATACGCAGTATTTT	CASNPTTSRLTDTQYF
few	TRBD1	TRBV6-1	TRBJ2-4	TGTGCCAGCTCCGGGACAGGAGGAACTCTAGCCAAAAACATTCAGTACTTC	CASSGTGGTLAKNIQYF
.	.	TRBV29-1	TRBJ2-1	TGCAGCGTGGGATTCCCCTACCCGTTCTTC	CSVGFPYPFF
many	.	TRBV6-5	TRBJ1-3	TGTGCCAGCAGTCGAAGCTCTGGAAACACCATATATTTT	CASSRSSGNTIYF
many	.	TRBV20-1	TRBJ2-3	TGCAGTGCCATCGTCCGACAGGCAGACCTCACAGATACGCAGTATTTT	CSAIVRQADLTDTQYF
.	TRBD1	TRBV14	TRBJ1-6	TGTGCCAGCAGCCAAGGGGACAGGGGATATAATTCACCCCTCCACTTT	CASSQGDRGYNSPLHF
many	.	TRBV10-3	TRBJ2-2	TGTGCCATCAGTGATGGAGGGGGCCTCAACACCGGGGAGCTGTTTTTT	CAISDGGGLNTGELFF
.	.	TRBV4-2	TRBJ1-2	TGTGCCAGCAGCCAAGTTCCTGGGGGGGGCGGCGGGAACTATGGCTACACCTTC	CASSQVPGGGGGNYGYTF
many	.	TRBV9	TRBJ1-1	TGTGCCAGCAGCGTAGACGGACAGATGAACACTGAAGCTTTCTTT	CASSVDGQMNTEAFF
many	TRBD1	TRBV11-2	TRBJ1-6	TGTGCCAGCAGCTTAGGACAGGGGGATAATTCACCCCTCCACTTT	CASSLGQGDNSPLHF
.	.	TRBV5-1	TRBJ2-5	TGCGCCAGCAGTTATTTCGACAGTCCTTCCCAAGAGACCCAGTACTTC	CASSYFDSPSQETQYF
few	.	TRBV24-1	TRBJ2-3	TGTGCCACCAGTGTCAACAGGCCTTTCACAGATACGCAGTATTTT	CATSVNRPFTDTQYF
few	.	TRBV4-3	TRBJ1-2	TGCGCCAGCAGCCAAGATTTGGGGGGTTCCACGATTCTCTATGGCTACACCTTC	CASSQDLGGSTILYGYTF
many	.	TRBV6-5	TRBJ1-5	TGTGCCAGCAGTTACTCGAAGGGCAATCAGCCCCAGCATTTT	CASSYSKGNQPQHF
many	.	TRBV5-1	TRBJ1-2	TGCGCCAGCAGCTTGGCAGGCCCGGAGGGTGGCTACACCTTC	CASSLAGPEGGYTF
.	.	TRBV25-1	TRBJ1-5	TGTGCCAGCAGTGAGTCCGAGAGCAATCAGCCCCAGCATTTT	CASSESESNQPQHF
few	.	TRBV7-3	TRBJ1-6	TGTGCCAGCAGCTCGGGACACAGTAATTCACCCCTCCACTTT	CASSSGHSNSPLHF
few	.	TRBV7-2	TRBJ2-3	TGTGCCAGCAGCTTAGGGGCCAACAACGGAGATACGCAGTATTTT	CASSLGANNGDTQYF
.	.	TRBV6-2/TRBV6-3	TRBJ1-2	TGTGCCAGCATTCGAACAACGGACTATGGCTACACCTTC	CASIRTTDYGYTF
.	.	TRBV4-3	TRBJ2-2	TGCGCCAGCAGGCGGAGGGTTAGCGCCGGGGAGCTGTTTTTT	CASRRRVSAGELFF
few	.	TRBV20-1	TRBJ1-2	TGCAGTGCTAGAGGTCAAGAGGGTACCTATGGCTACACCTTC	CSARGQEGTYGYTF
.	.	TRBV15	TRBJ2-2	TGTGCCACCAGCAGAGACAGGGAGACCGGGGAGCTGTTTTTT	CATSRDRETGELFF
few	.	TRBV7-3	TRBJ2-4	TGTGCCAGCAGCTTAGGGGTTGGAGCCAAAAACATTCAGTACTTC	CASSLGVGAKNIQYF
many	.	TRBV6-4	TRBJ2-2	TGTGCCTCGTCCGGGACACCAGGCACCGGGGAGCTGTTTTTT	CASSGTPGTGELFF
few	.	TRBV7-8	TRBJ1-6	TGTGCCAGCAGCCCCCCGGGGAATAATTCACCCCTCCACTTT	CASSPPGNNSPLHF
many	.	TRBV7-2	TRBJ1-1	TGTGCCAGCAGCTTCGACACTGAAGCTTTCTTT	CASSFDTEAFF
.	.	TRBV18	TRBJ2-6	TGTGCCAGCCTCCCCGGCCCTGGGGCCAACGTCCTGACTTTC	CASLPGPGANVLTF
many	.	TRBV20-1	TRBJ2-3	TGCAGTGCCAAAAGAACAGATACGCAGTATTTT	CSAKRTDTQYF
few	.	TRBV6-2/TRBV6-3	TRBJ2-2	TGTGCCAGCAGTGAGAGACAGGCTGGCACCGGGGAGCTGTTTTTT	CASSERQAGTGELFF
few	TRBD1	TRBV29-1	TRBJ2-7	TGCAGCGTTGATACCGGGGGACAGGGAGCCTCCTACGAGCAGTACTTC	CSVDTGGQGASYEQYF
few	TRBD2	TRBV9	TRBJ2-7	TGTGCCAGCAGCGCGGGGGGGCGGTACGAGCAGTACTTC	CASSAGGRYEQYF
few	TRBD1	TRBV7-9	TRBJ2-1	TGTGCCAGCAGCCCTCCCCGACGGACAGGGGGACTATACAATGAGCAGTTCTTC	CASSPPRRTGGLYNEQFF
many	.	TRBV12-3/TRBV12-4	TRBJ1-1	TGTGCCAGCAGTTTAGGGGGCGCGGGAACTGAAGCTTTCTTT	CASSLGGAGTEAFF
.	.	TRBV6-1	TRBJ1-1	TGTGCCAGCAGTGAATCCCCCGGGAACGCAGGGCTGAACACTGAAGCTTTCTTT	CASSESPGNAGLNTEAFF
many	.	TRBV3-1	TRBJ2-3	TGTGCCAGCAGCCGCCGGGACAGCACAGATACGCAGTATTTT	CASSRRDSTDTQYF
many	TRBD1	TRBV20-1	TRBJ1-2	TGCAGTGCTAGAGTTGACGGGACAGTCTCCGATGGCTACACCTTC	CSARVDGTVSDGYTF
many	.	TRBV10-3	TRBJ1-5	TGTGCCATCAGTGACACCTCAACAGTCAATCAGCCCCAGCATTTT	CAISDTSTVNQPQHF
.	TRBD2	TRBV19	TRBJ2-3	TGTGCCAGTAGTTCAATCAAACCGGGACTAGCGGGGGCAGATACGCAGTATTTT	CASSSIKPGLAGADTQYF
many	TRBD1	TRBV5-1	TRBJ2-3	TGCGCCAGCAGCTTGAGTGCAGGGGGCAATCGCTTCAGCACAGATACGCAGTATTTT	CASSLSAGGNRFSTDTQYF
.	TRBD2	TRBV25-1	TRBJ2-2	TGTGCCAGCAGTCCCCGGGGGGTGAACACCGGGGAGCTGTTTTTT	CASSPRGVNTGELFF
many	.	TRBV11-2	TRBJ2-1	TGTGCCAGCACGCCCACCCCCGGGGTTACTCAGTTCTTC	CASTPTPGVTQFF
many	TRBD1	TRBV29-1	TRBJ1-2	TGCAGCGTAATGACAGGGAGCTATGGCTACACCTTC	CSVMTGSYGYTF
many	.	TRBV6-2/TRBV6-3	TRBJ2-6	TGTGCCAGCAGTTTGAGGGGTTCTCCTGGGGCCAACGTCCTGACTTTC	CASSLRGSPGANVLTF
many	.	TRBV3-1	TRBJ1-2	TGTGCCAGCAGCCTAGGACAGACCTATGGCTACACCTTC	CASSLGQTYGYTF